The clone carrying this T cell receptor beta chain was observed a handful of times. The source of the sample is a study of blood T cell repertoires in COVID-19. The germline V gene has CDR1 SGHNT and CDR2 YENEEA. The germline V and J ends were trimmed by 0 bases and 5 bases, with 4 bases remaining between them. The CDR3 loop spans 13 amino acids. Per the original methods: It was from reference gene primer amplification that nucleated cell counts were estimated. The repertoire was sequenced with immunoSEQ multiplex PCR; TCRdb's copy has only in-frame clones and lacks some. V and J calls and clone size are copied from that table; D and trimming were computed from the DNA. The sample consists of more than 60,000 clones, more than 70% of them appearing once.

The receptor was isolated from a man aged 55 to 70 with active or convalescent COVID-19. This chain connects TRBV11-3 to TRBJ2-2; no reliable D call. The specimen was peripheral blood. CDR3 residues: CASSLDRTGELFF. As DNA, the CDR3 is TGTGCCAGCAGCTTAGATCGGACCGGGGAGCTGTTTTTT.